Shown below are 32 T cell receptor beta chains from a single sample sequenced in a study of spatial heterogeneity in lung cancer (dated by TCRdb to 2018 to 2020). What the work shows at the level of the full study, not this receptor alone: The tumor nonsynonymous mutation count correlated with the number of expanded intratumoral alpha and beta TCRs.

What these receptors recognize is not known. What the time point label conveys for this sample: sample taken at primary tumor resection. The library was generated by 5' RACE. Instrument on record: NextSeq 500. Starting from the raw public reads, TCRdb applied fastp trimming at Q25, assembled clones with MiXCR and retained in-frame beta chains. Rows are combined by CDR3 protein, so each entry shows the most common genes and DNA. The sample table holds about 4,900 distinct CDR3 sequences, of which 30% to 35% were seen once. The top ten clonotypes cover roughly 15% of the sample. The material was lung tumor tissue, obtained at surgery. The receptors were sampled from a male donor with early-stage non-small cell lung cancer.

The chain recombines TRBV28 with TRBJ1-5; TRBD1 matches 7 bases. Losses at the gene ends were 4 bases for V and 1 base for J; bases not matched to a gene: 7. CDR1 and CDR2 (germline): MDHEN, SYDVKM. This CDR3 spans 16 amino acids. The CDR3 coding sequence is TGTGCCAGCAGTTCACACGAGGGGGCAAGCAATCAGCCCCAGCATTTT. This encodes CASSSHEGASNQPQHF. Using reference TRBV28 and TRBJ1-5 for the parts outside the CDR3, the full variable domain is DVKVTQSSRYLVKRTGEKVFLECVQDMDHENMFWYRQDPGLGLRLIYFSYDVKMKEKGDIPEGYSVSREKKERFSLILESASTNQTSMYLCASSSHEGASNQPQHFGDGTRLSIL.

J is TRBJ1-5 and V is TRBV6-4; TRBD1 might be the D (5 bases). CDR1 MRHNA and CDR2 SNTAGT come from the germline V gene. V was pared by 7 bases and J by 7 bases, with 14 bases between. The CDR3 has 13 residues. In DNA, the CDR3 is TGTGCCAGCAATGCCAGGGAAGGCCAGCCCCAGCATTTT. Encoded protein: CASNAREGQPQHF.

The chain combines TRBV11-3 with TRBJ2-3, with TRBD1 as a possible D gene (5 bases). Trimming pared 4 bases from V and 2 bases from J, leaving 10 bases between. This CDR3 is 14 amino acids long. Germline V gene lookup returns CDR1 SGHNT and CDR2 YENEEA. CDR3 in amino acids: CASSSRVSTDTQYF. The CDR3 region has the DNA TGTGCCAGCAGCTCCAGGGTTTCCACAGATACGCAGTATTTT.

This clonotype occurred many times. The chain joins TRBV28 to TRBJ1-5; D gene unclear. CDR1 is MDHEN, CDR2 SYDVKM, per germline. V was clipped by 3 bases and J by 6 bases, with 15 bases between them. CDR3 length equals 15 residues. CDR3 loop: CASSLVVGYGQPQHF. The CDR3 DNA is TGTGCCAGCAGTTTGGTCGTGGGGTACGGTCAGCCCCAGCATTTT.

This clonotype is medium-sized (0.01 to 0.1%) by share. This sequence joins TRBV9 and TRBJ2-1; D uncertain. The CDR3 contains 14 residues. V lost 2 bases and J 6 bases, leaving 12 bases between the germline ends. Germline CDR1 SGDLS, CDR2 YYNGEE. This CDR3 is CASSVVGLPNEQFF. The CDR3 DNA follows: TGTGCCAGCAGCGTGGTCGGTCTACCCAATGAGCAGTTCTTC.

The V call is TRBV5-1, the J call TRBJ2-5; D possibly corresponds to TRBD2 (6 bases). Trimming removed 4 bases from V and 5 bases from J, with 18 bases in between. The germline V gene has CDR1 SGHRS and CDR2 YFSETQ. The CDR3 sequence is 15 residues long. CDR3 DNA sequence: TGCGCCAGCAGCCTGTCTGGCGGGGACGGGGAGACCCAGTACTTC. Amino acid sequence: CASSLSGGDGETQYF.

The genes are TRBV4-1 and TRBJ1-1; 9 bases are shared with TRBD1. The CDR3 extends over 21 amino acids. The germline gives CDR1 MGHRA, CDR2 YSYEKL. V shed 4 bases and J 3 bases; nucleotides not matched to a gene: 24. In DNA, the CDR3 is TGCGCCAGCAGCCCCTTGAAGTCGGAAGGGTGGGGACAGGGATCGGACACTGAAGCTTTCTTT. This codes for CASSPLKSEGWGQGSDTEAFF.

Sample share makes this clonotype medium-sized (0.01 to 0.1%). The rearrangement joins TRBV12-3 or TRBV12-4 to TRBJ2-7; D unresolved. V lost 3 bases and J lost 6, with 12 bases in between. This CDR3 spans 13 amino acids. The CDR3 DNA reads as TGTGCCAGCAGTTTTACGACAAACAGCGAGCAGTACTTC. Amino acids: CASSFTTNSEQYF.

This clonotype was counted a few times. The chain carries TRBV2 and TRBJ2-2, with 8 bases aligning to TRBD1. The germline CDR1 and CDR2 sequences are SNHLY and FYNNEI. J lost 7 bases, V lost 3 bases, and 7 bases had no gene match. CDR3 length: 15 residues. The CDR3: CASSDRTGKYGELFF. The CDR3 bases are TGTGCCAGCAGTGATAGGACAGGGAAATACGGGGAGCTGTTTTTT.

This clonotype is labeled as medium-sized. The rearrangement links TRBV6-1 to TRBJ2-2; a weak D match, TRBD1 (5 bases). V shed 6 bases and J shed 2 bases, with 13 bases lying between them. This CDR3 has 15 residues. The germline V gene has CDR1 MNHNS and CDR2 SASEGT. The CDR3 DNA follows: TGTGCCAGCAGAGCAACAGGAGCCAACACCGGGGAGCTGTTTTTT. It yields the protein CASRATGANTGELFF.

The chain uses TRBV6-2 or TRBV6-3 and TRBJ2-1; 8 nucleotides agree with TRBD1. After removal of 0 bases from V and 8 bases from J, the junction contained 12 bases not matched to a gene. Germline CDR1 MNHEY, CDR2 SVGEGT. The length of the CDR3 is 17 residues. The CDR3 DNA sequence: TGTGCCAGCAGTTACTCGACCGCAGGGGGCGGTAAGGATGAGCAGTTCTTC. It encodes CASSYSTAGGGKDEQFF.

Judged by abundance, this clonotype is medium-sized. The CDR3 here is CASSFGIRDRGRWEQFF. In DNA form, the CDR3 reads TGTGCCAGCAGTTTTGGGATCCGGGACAGGGGCCGCTGGGAGCAGTTCTTC. The J gene is TRBJ2-1, the V gene TRBV12-3 or TRBV12-4; TRBD1 aligns across 10 bases. This CDR3 spans 17 amino acids. The junction had 15 bases not matched to a gene; V was cut back by 3 bases and J by 10 bases.

By proportion, this clonotype is medium-sized. The chain recombines TRBV29-1 with TRBJ2-1, with unresolved D. Germline CDR1 is SQVTM and CDR2 is ANQGSEA. This CDR3 contains 16 residues. Deletions cut 5 bases from V and 0 bases from J, with 17 bases between. CDR3 nucleotides: TGCAGCGTTAGCCCCTGGGAACCAAGCTCCTACAATGAGCAGTTCTTC. Its translation is CSVSPWEPSSYNEQFF.

This clonotype is labeled medium-sized. V and J are TRBV29-1 and TRBJ1-2; TRBD1 matches 8 bases. V lost 6 bases, J lost 4 bases, and 7 bases stayed unmatched. Looked up from germline, CDR1 is SQVTM and CDR2 is ANQGSEA. CDR3 length: 13 residues. The CDR3 region has the DNA TGCAGCGTCTCAGGACAGGGCGGCTATGGCTACACCTTC. This codes for CSVSGQGGYGYTF.

The chain joins TRBV2 to TRBJ2-1; D may be TRBD1 (6 bases). This CDR3 has 16 amino acids. Trimming took off 6 bases at V and 0 bases at J, with 15 bases between the two ends. Germline-derived CDR1 and CDR2 are SNHLY and FYNNEI. CDR3 residues: CASRDSQGSSYNEQFF. CDR3 nucleotide sequence: TGTGCCAGCAGGGACTCTCAGGGGAGCTCCTACAATGAGCAGTTCTTC.

This clonotype rates as medium-sized. The chain has TRBV10-3 and TRBJ2-3; D ambiguous. This CDR3 spans 15 amino acids. V was cut by 0 bases and J by 0 bases, with 7 bases left in between. The germline V gene has CDR1 ENHRY and CDR2 SYGVKD. This CDR3 is CAISESDGSTDTQYF. For the CDR3, the DNA is TGTGCCATCAGTGAGTCAGATGGGAGCACAGATACGCAGTATTTT.

This clonotype has a handful of counts. The chain links TRBV24-1 to TRBJ2-1; 10 bases are shared with TRBD2. There are 16 residues in the CDR3. The germline gives CDR1 KGHDR, CDR2 SFDVKD. V lost 3 bases to trimming and J lost 7 bases; unmatched junction nucleotides: 8. CDR3 loop: CATSDTSSGRRNEQFF. The CDR3 region has the DNA TGTGCCACCAGTGATACCAGTAGCGGGAGGCGGAATGAGCAGTTCTTC.

This chain joins TRBV28 and TRBJ2-2; 10 bases align to TRBD2. Germline CDR1 MDHEN, CDR2 SYDVKM. The CDR3 loop spans 17 amino acids. J lost 5 bases, V lost 6 bases, and 12 bases had no gene match. Here the CDR3 DNA reads TGTGCCAGCAGACCTGGACTAGCGGCCAGATGGACCGGGGAGCTGTTTTTT. It specifies CASRPGLAARWTGELFF.

In its sample, this clonotype ranks as medium-sized. The genes are TRBV28 and TRBJ2-5; D is possibly TRBD1 (5 bases). V was shortened by 5 bases and J by 1 base, with 14 bases between the two germline ends. Germline lookup yields CDR1 MDHEN and CDR2 SYDVKM. The CDR3 covers 15 residues. DNA of the CDR3: TGTGCCAGCAGTCCGTCTCAGGGCTCCCAAGAGACCCAGTACTTC. Its protein product is CASSPSQGSQETQYF. Looking up the rest from reference TRBV28 and TRBJ2-5 gives the full variable domain: DVKVTQSSRYLVKRTGEKVFLECVQDMDHENMFWYRQDPGLGLRLIYFSYDVKMKEKGDIPEGYSVSREKKERFSLILESASTNQTSMYLCASSPSQGSQETQYFGPGTRLLVL.

By share of the sample, this clonotype is medium-sized. The rearrangement joins TRBV27 to TRBJ2-1; D remains ambiguous. This CDR3 region has 13 residues. CDR1 is MNHEY and CDR2 is SMNVEV in the germline V gene (reference sequence). V shed 6 bases and J shed 4 bases, with 10 bases lying between them. DNA of the CDR3: TGTGCCAGCAGAGACGACAAATACAATGAGCAGTTCTTC. It codes for CASRDDKYNEQFF.

By share, this clonotype counts as medium-sized. V gene TRBV7-3 combines with J gene TRBJ2-1; 12 bases fit TRBD2. With V trimmed by 5 bases and J by 7 bases, 6 bases remained unmatched. This CDR3 contains 15 residues. Per the germline V gene, CDR1 is SGHTA and CDR2 is FQGTGA. In DNA, the CDR3 is TGTGCCAGCAGCAAGGGACTAGCGGGTGGAAATGAGCAGTTCTTC. Translated: CASSKGLAGGNEQFF.

This clonotype is classed as medium-sized. The chain joins TRBV15 to TRBJ2-3; D gene unclear. Germline assignment: CDR1 LNHNV and CDR2 YYDKDF (reference sequence). Trimming pared 0 bases from V and 6 bases from J, leaving 7 bases between. CDR3 length: 13 amino acids. The CDR3 nucleotides are TGTGCCACCAGCAGAGATCACTCCGATACGCAGTATTTT. Encoded protein: CATSRDHSDTQYF.

This clonotype counts as medium-sized. V gene TRBV20-1 combines with J gene TRBJ2-1; TRBD1 might be the D (6 bases). This CDR3 has 15 amino acids. Germline values: CDR1 DFQATT, CDR2 SNEGSKA (reference sequence). V was trimmed by 5 bases and J by 0 bases, leaving 14 bases between them. The CDR3: CSAETGRSSYNEQFF. In nucleotides, the CDR3 is TGCAGTGCTGAGACAGGCCGGAGCTCCTACAATGAGCAGTTCTTC.

The chain has TRBV20-1 and TRBJ2-7; 8 nucleotides match TRBD2. With 1 base clipped from V and 6 bases from J, the junction kept 11 bases outside the gene matches. Germline V CDR1 and CDR2: DFQATT, SNEGSKA (reference sequence). The CDR3 has 15 residues. CDR3 in amino acids: CSARGLSGESSEQYF. CDR3 DNA sequence: TGCAGTGCTAGAGGACTTAGCGGGGAGTCGAGCGAGCAGTACTTC.

By share of the sample, this clonotype is medium-sized. V usage is TRBV20-1 and J usage is TRBJ2-2; D gene unclear. Germline loops: CDR1 DFQATT, CDR2 SNEGSKA (reference sequence). This CDR3 comprises 15 residues. The V end was cut by 5 bases, the J end by 4 bases, with 17 bases between. The CDR3, as DNA: TGCAGTGCTCACCCAGGATGGGCTGGCACCGGGGAGCTGTTTTTT. Translation: CSAHPGWAGTGELFF.

The gene calls are TRBV27 and TRBJ2-7; 8 bases fit TRBD1. V lost 8 bases to trimming and J lost 3 bases; unmatched junction nucleotides: 9. The CDR3 runs to 14 residues. Germline CDR1 reads MNHEY; CDR2 reads SMNVEV (reference sequence). DNA for the CDR3: TGTGCCAGCCGCCGGGGACAGGCCGTCTACGAGCAGTACTTC. Amino acids: CASRRGQAVYEQYF.

This clonotype rates as medium-sized. V usage is TRBV12-3 or TRBV12-4 and J usage is TRBJ1-1; D remains ambiguous. This CDR3 spans 14 amino acids. Trimming left V 3 bases short and J 2 bases short, with 10 bases between. CDR3 sequence reads: CASSFSTRNTEAFF. The DNA for the CDR3 is TGTGCCAGCAGTTTTTCCACTAGAAACACTGAAGCTTTCTTT.

The CDR3 loop reads CATARVGSYNEQFF. The CDR3 coding sequence is TGTGCCACCGCCCGAGTCGGCTCCTACAATGAGCAGTTCTTC. V and J are TRBV24-1 and TRBJ2-1; no clear D gene. This CDR3 spans 14 amino acids. Per germline, CDR1 KGHDR and CDR2 SFDVKD. V dropped 9 bases and J dropped 0 bases, with 11 bases sitting between them.

The chain uses TRBV6-6 and TRBJ2-3; D gene uncertain. With 6 bases removed from V and 3 bases from J, the gap between germline ends came to 13 bases. The CDR3 runs 14 residues. Germline assignment: CDR1 MNHNY and CDR2 SVGAGI (reference sequence). Written as DNA, the CDR3 is TGTGCCAGCAGGCGGACGGACGGGACAGATACGCAGTATTTT. Protein product: CASRRTDGTDTQYF.

V is TRBV9 and J is TRBJ2-1; D may be TRBD1 or TRBD2 (5 bases each). V shed 1 base and J shed 5 bases, with 13 bases lying between them. The CDR3 covers 15 residues. Germline V CDR1 and CDR2: SGDLS, YYNGEE. The CDR3 reads CASSVWGSRDNEQFF. In DNA, the CDR3 is TGTGCCAGCAGCGTATGGGGGTCCAGGGACAATGAGCAGTTCTTC.

This clonotype was seen only a few times. This chain joins TRBV12-3 or TRBV12-4 and TRBJ1-4, with TRBD1 matching over 7 bases. Unmatched junction bases numbered 0, after V lost 4 bases and J lost 7 bases. The CDR3 extends over 12 amino acids. The CDR3: CASSSGGEKLFF. The CDR3 nucleotides read TGTGCCAGCAGTTCAGGGGGTGAAAAACTGTTTTTT.

This chain connects TRBV7-2 to TRBJ1-4; tentatively, D is TRBD1 (6 bases). V was clipped by 4 bases and J by 4 bases, with 10 bases between them. This CDR3 has 14 residues. In germline, CDR1 is SGHTA, CDR2 FQGNSA. The CDR3 reads CASSSDRINEKLFF. The DNA for the CDR3 is TGTGCCAGCAGCTCAGACAGGATTAATGAAAAACTGTTTTTT.